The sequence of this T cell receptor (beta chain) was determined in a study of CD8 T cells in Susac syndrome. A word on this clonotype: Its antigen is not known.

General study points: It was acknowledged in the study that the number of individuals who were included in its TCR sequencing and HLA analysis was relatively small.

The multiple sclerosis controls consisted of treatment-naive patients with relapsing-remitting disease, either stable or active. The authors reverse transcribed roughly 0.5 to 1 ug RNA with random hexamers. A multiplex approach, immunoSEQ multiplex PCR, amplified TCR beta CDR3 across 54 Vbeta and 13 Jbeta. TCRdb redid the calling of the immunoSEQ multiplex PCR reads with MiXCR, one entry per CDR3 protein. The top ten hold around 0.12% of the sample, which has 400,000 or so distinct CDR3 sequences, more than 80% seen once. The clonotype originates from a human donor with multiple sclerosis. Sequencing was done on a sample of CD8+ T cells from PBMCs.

As DNA, the CDR3 is TGCGCCAGCAGCCAATCCGAGGGGCACTCCTACGAGCAGTACTTC. As protein: CASSQSEGHSYEQYF. J is TRBJ2-7 and V is TRBV4-1; D is tentatively TRBD1 or TRBD2 (5 bases each). From germline, CDR1 is MGHRA and CDR2 YSYEKL. The CDR3 spans 15 residues. Trimming stripped 2 bases from V and 0 bases from J, with 11 bases between.